Following are 27 T cell receptor beta chains from one sample sequenced in a study of response to subunit inactivated influenza vaccine. From the RT-PCR reads, TCRdb called clonotypes with MiXCR, one entry per CDR3 protein. The data hold about 800,000 distinct CDR3 sequences, with over 20% observed a single time. Material: PBMCs from blood, obtained roughly 5 days after vaccination. These receptors came from a man over 45 who received an inactivated influenza vaccine.

At least ten counts were recorded for this clonotype. This sequence joins TRBV12-3 or TRBV12-4 and TRBJ2-3, with D possibly being TRBD2 (5 bases). V was clipped by 2 bases and J by 8 bases, with 11 bases between them. The CDR3 has 13 residues. This CDR3 is CASSLSGRGTQYF. In DNA form, the CDR3 reads TGTGCCAGCAGTTTATCGGGGAGAGGTACGCAGTATTTT.

This clonotype turned up a few times. This chain uses TRBV3-1 with TRBJ1-1, with TRBD1 identical over 11 bases. CDR1 is LGHDT and CDR2 is YNNKEL in the germline V gene (reference sequence). J gave up 5 bases and V 2 bases, and 7 bases lay outside the gene matches. The CDR3 length is 16 residues. The CDR3 protein is CASSQRTGGGRTEAFF. The CDR3 DNA sequence: TGTGCCAGCAGCCAACGGACAGGGGGCGGACGGACTGAAGCTTTCTTT. The variable domain in full, completed from reference TRBV3-1 and TRBJ1-1, reads DTAVSQTPKYLVTQMGNDKSIKCEQNLGHDTMYWYKQDSKKFLKIMFSYNNKELIINETVPNRFSPKSPDKAHLNLHINSLELGDSAVYFCASSQRTGGGRTEAFFGQGTRLTVV.

This clonotype came up a few times. This chain uses TRBV4-2 with TRBJ2-7, with D perhaps assigned TRBD1 or TRBD2 (5 bases each). Trimming removed 1 base at V and 3 bases at J, with 19 bases between. The length of the CDR3 is 17 residues. Germline V gene sequence: CDR1 LGHNA, CDR2 YNFKEQ. The CDR3: CASSQVGRDGQSYEQYF. The DNA of the CDR3 is TGTGCCAGCAGCCAAGTTGGCCGGGACGGACAAAGCTACGAGCAGTACTTC.

This clonotype was recorded a few times. The genes are TRBV7-2 and TRBJ2-7; D might be TRBD2 (5 bases). V shed 1 base and J shed 2 bases, with 15 bases lying between them. CDR3 size: 16 residues. Germline lookup yields CDR1 SGHTA and CDR2 FQGNSA. Written as DNA, the CDR3 is TGTGCCAGCAGCTTAGACTTAGGCGGGCCAACCTACGAGCAGTACTTC. It encodes CASSLDLGGPTYEQYF. The full variable domain, rest sourced from reference TRBV7-2 and TRBJ2-7, is GAGVSQSPSNKVTEKGKDVELRCDPISGHTALYWYRQSLGQGLEFLIYFQGNSAPDKSGLPSDRFSAERTGGSVSTLTIQRTQQEDSAVYLCASSLDLGGPTYEQYFGPGTRLTVT.

This clonotype occurred a few times. The rearrangement uses TRBV28 and TRBJ2-3; TRBD1 might be the D (6 bases). Germline V gives CDR1 MDHEN, CDR2 SYDVKM. This CDR3 spans 14 amino acids. The V gene lost 7 bases and the J gene lost 2 bases, with 13 bases spanning the gap. CDR3 DNA sequence: TGTGCCAGCACGCCAGGGGTCCTCACAGATACGCAGTATTTT. Translated, it gives CASTPGVLTDTQYF. Supplemented by reference TRBV28 and TRBJ2-3, the full variable domain reads DVKVTQSSRYLVKRTGEKVFLECVQDMDHENMFWYRQDPGLGLRLIYFSYDVKMKEKGDIPEGYSVSREKKERFSLILESASTNQTSMYLCASTPGVLTDTQYFGPGTRLTVL.

The chain combines TRBV20-1 with TRBJ1-2; D is unresolved. Germline V lookup: CDR1 DFQATT, CDR2 SNEGSKA (reference sequence). This CDR3 contains 15 residues. The germline V and J ends were trimmed by 3 bases and 0 bases, with 14 bases remaining between them. CDR3 sequence: CSASMSTVANYGYTF. The CDR3, as DNA: TGCAGTGCTAGTATGTCGACTGTTGCTAACTATGGCTACACCTTC.

This clonotype has just a few counts. This chain uses TRBV5-6 with TRBJ2-5; 11 nucleotides align to TRBD2. CDR1 is SGHDT, CDR2 YYEEEE, per germline. The CDR3 sequence is 15 residues long. V lost 4 bases and J lost 5; bases outside the gene matches: 7. DNA for the CDR3: TGTGCCAGCAGCGTCCTAGCGGGGGGTGCGGAGACCCAGTACTTC. Translation gives CASSVLAGGAETQYF.

This clonotype was detected only a few times. The rearrangement links TRBV20-1 to TRBJ2-7; D is undetermined. This CDR3 spans 12 amino acids. Germline V lookup: CDR1 DFQATT, CDR2 SNEGSKA (reference sequence). V dropped 0 bases and J dropped 3 bases, with 6 bases sitting between them. The CDR3: CSAREVDYEQYF. The CDR3 nucleotides are TGCAGTGCTAGAGAGGTCGACTACGAGCAGTACTTC.

V gene TRBV20-1 combines with J gene TRBJ1-6; D call uncertain. V was clipped by 0 bases and J by 9 bases, with 3 bases between them. Per the germline V gene, CDR1 is DFQATT and CDR2 is SNEGSKA (reference sequence). The CDR3 runs 11 residues. CDR3 sequence (DNA): TGCAGTGCTAGAGAGACTTCACCCCTCCACTTT. Amino acid sequence: CSARETSPLHF.

This chain joins TRBV5-4 and TRBJ1-1; TRBD1 matches at 7 bases. J gave up 3 bases and V 3 bases, and 5 bases lay outside the gene matches. The CDR3 is 14 residues long. Germline V lookup: CDR1 SGHNT, CDR2 YYREEE (reference sequence). The CDR3 DNA is TGTGCCAGCAGCTCAAACACAGGGGACACTGAAGCTTTCTTT. Its protein is CASSSNTGDTEAFF.

This clonotype showed up just once. This rearrangement joins TRBV28 to TRBJ1-2, with TRBD1 matching over 9 bases. The V gene end was trimmed by 5 bases and the J gene end by 5 bases; junction bases not matched to a gene: 6. CDR1 is MDHEN and CDR2 is SYDVKM in the germline V gene. The CDR3 loop spans 14 amino acids. The CDR3 sequence: CASSPPGTGYGYTF. The CDR3 region has the DNA TGTGCCAGCAGTCCCCCGGGGACAGGGTATGGCTACACCTTC.

This clonotype was counted only a few times. The chain combines TRBV20-1 with TRBJ2-1, with TRBD1 matching over 10 bases. Trimming cost V 5 bases and J 4 bases; bases outside gene matches: 8. The CDR3 length is 15 residues. Germline V CDR1 and CDR2: DFQATT, SNEGSKA (reference sequence). This chain's CDR3 is CSASSPGQGYNEQFF. The CDR3 DNA reads as TGCAGTGCTTCCTCCCCGGGACAGGGGTACAATGAGCAGTTCTTC.

Ten or more counts support this clonotype. The V gene is TRBV29-1, the J gene TRBJ1-2; 9 nucleotides line up with TRBD1. The CDR3 runs to 13 residues. With V trimmed by 6 bases and J by 4 bases, 6 bases remained unmatched. CDR1 SQVTM and CDR2 ANQGSEA come from the germline V gene. CDR3 loop: CSVSTGGLYGYTF. The CDR3 nucleotides are TGCAGCGTCTCCACAGGGGGCCTCTATGGCTACACCTTC.

There are a few counts of this clonotype. The genes are TRBV10-3 and TRBJ2-5; D possibly matches TRBD1 or TRBD2 (5 bases each). The germline gives CDR1 ENHRY, CDR2 SYGVKD. The CDR3 spans 14 residues. V was clipped by 9 bases and J by 1 base, with 15 bases between them. The CDR3 DNA reads as TGTGCCATGGGGGAGACGGGAACCCAAGAGACCCAGTACTTC. It codes for CAMGETGTQETQYF.

This sequence joins TRBV7-2 and TRBJ1-1; unclear D gene. V was clipped by 3 bases and J by 0 bases, with 14 bases between them. The length of the CDR3 is 16 residues. Germline values: CDR1 SGHTA, CDR2 FQGNSA. The DNA for the CDR3 is TGTGCCAGCAGCTTCACGGGAAGAAGCCTGAACACTGAAGCTTTCTTT. This translates into CASSFTGRSLNTEAFF.

J is TRBJ2-1 and V is TRBV30, with a weak D call TRBD2 (5 bases). The V gene's germline CDR1 is GTSNPN and CDR2 SVGIG (reference sequence). CDR3 length equals 13 residues. The V gene lost 0 bases and the J gene lost 7 bases, with 10 bases spanning the gap. Here the CDR3 DNA reads TGTGCCTGGAGTGTAAGTTGGGAGAATGAGCAGTTCTTC. It is translated as CAWSVSWENEQFF.

This clonotype has at least ten counts. J is TRBJ1-5 and V is TRBV12-3 or TRBV12-4; D not resolved. Trimming took 3 bases from V and 6 from J, leaving 9 bases between them. The CDR3 extends over 13 amino acids. CDR3 nucleotide sequence: TGTGCCAGCAGTTTTGGGTCTGGTCAGCCCCAGCATTTT. This codes for CASSFGSGQPQHF.

J is TRBJ2-7 and V is TRBV7-2; no reliable D call. CDR1 is SGHTA and CDR2 is FQGNSA in the germline V gene. The CDR3 has 13 amino acids. With 2 bases removed from V and 7 bases from J, the gap between germline ends came to 12 bases. In DNA, the CDR3 is TGTGCCAGCAGCTTAAGTCGGAGCATGGAGCAGTACTTC. It codes for CASSLSRSMEQYF.

CDR3: CASMSGGTENIQYF. The DNA of the CDR3 is TGTGCCAGCATGTCGGGGGGGACCGAAAACATTCAGTACTTC. The V gene is TRBV28, the J gene TRBJ2-4; 8 bases fit TRBD2. V shed 7 bases and J 5 bases; nucleotides not matched to a gene: 7. CDR1 and CDR2 (germline): MDHEN, SYDVKM. The CDR3 is made up of 14 amino acids.

The J gene is TRBJ2-7, the V gene TRBV7-9; no reliable D call. Trimming removed 6 bases from V and 6 bases from J, with 18 bases in between. The CDR3 spans 14 residues. Germline V gene data show CDR1 as SEHNR and CDR2 as FQNEAQ (reference sequence). The CDR3 protein is CASRHGSHPFEQYF. In DNA form, the CDR3 reads TGTGCCAGCAGACACGGTAGTCACCCGTTCGAGCAGTACTTC.

The sample holds a few counts of this clonotype. The chain couples TRBV12-3 or TRBV12-4 to TRBJ1-6; unclear D gene. Trimming removed 6 bases at V and 12 bases at J, with 12 bases between. The CDR3 contains 12 residues. This chain's CDR3 is CASSPTGGPLHF. CDR3 coding DNA: TGTGCCAGCAGCCCAACGGGTGGACCCCTCCACTTT.

This clonotype showed up just a few times. The chain combines TRBV2 with TRBJ1-1, with TRBD1 matching 10 bases. The germline V gene encodes CDR1 SNHLY and CDR2 FYNNEI. J was trimmed by 5 bases and V by 6 bases; bases with no gene match: 6. The CDR3 is made up of 14 amino acids. The CDR3 coding sequence is TGTGCCAGCAGAGGGGACAGGGGTAGGACTGAAGCTTTCTTT. The encoded protein is CASRGDRGRTEAFF.

V usage is TRBV6-5 and J usage is TRBJ2-4; no firm D call. Germline V gene data show CDR1 as MNHEY and CDR2 as SVGAGI. Trimming cost V 2 bases and J 8 bases, with 4 bases left between them. This CDR3 spans 11 amino acids. CDR3 sequence: CASSYMDIQYF. CDR3 coding DNA: TGTGCCAGCAGTTACATGGACATTCAGTACTTC.

The J gene is TRBJ2-5, the V gene TRBV20-1; D uncertain. V was shortened by 3 bases and J by 5 bases, with 10 bases between the two germline ends. Germline V gives CDR1 DFQATT, CDR2 SNEGSKA (reference sequence). This CDR3 contains 12 residues. The CDR3 bases are TGCAGTGCTAGCCAAATTAGGGAGACCCAGTACTTC. Residues: CSASQIRETQYF.

This clonotype has a handful of counts. The chain links TRBV7-8 to TRBJ2-7; TRBD2 aligns across 12 bases. The CDR3 is made up of 17 amino acids. J gave up 1 base and V 6 bases, and 10 bases lay outside the gene matches. The V gene's germline CDR1 is SGHVS and CDR2 FQNEAQ. The chain's CDR3 is CASRSIPGLAGSYEQYF. The CDR3 DNA reads TGTGCCAGCAGGTCTATCCCGGGACTAGCGGGTTCCTACGAGCAGTACTTC.

The chain joins TRBV5-1 to TRBJ2-3; tentatively, D is TRBD2 (6 bases). CDR1 is SGHRS, CDR2 YFSETQ, per germline. This CDR3 spans 14 amino acids. Trimming cost V 5 bases and J 2 bases, with 12 bases left between them. CDR3 loop: CASSGSGYTDTQYF. Here the CDR3 DNA reads TGCGCCAGCAGTGGTAGCGGTTACACAGATACGCAGTATTTT.

The chain couples TRBV7-8 to TRBJ2-3, with D unresolved. This CDR3 spans 14 amino acids. Germline values: CDR1 SGHVS, CDR2 FQNEAQ. Trimming pared 3 bases from V and 5 bases from J, leaving 12 bases between. The CDR3 here is CASSFTRQRDTQYF. The CDR3 bases are TGTGCCAGCAGCTTCACACGCCAAAGAGATACGCAGTATTTT.